This T cell receptor (beta chain) originates from a study of blood T cell repertoires in COVID-19. Only a few counts were recorded for this clone. Trimming left V 1 base short and J 5 bases short, with 12 bases between. Germline V gene sequence: CDR1 LGHDT, CDR2 YNNKEL (reference sequence). The CDR3 covers 15 residues. Methods used by the authors: For nucleated cells, counts were estimated from reference gene primer amplification. Assay: immunoSEQ multiplex PCR; the TCRdb copy retains only in-frame clones and omits some. The DNA gave D and trimming, while V, J and clone size come from that table. The sample includes 280,000 or so clones, around 85% of them seen just once. Participants were aged about 18 to 100 years from approximately 25 US areas. Donors in Cohort 3 who had recovered were those with two negative PCRs, healthcare professional clearance, or resolution of their symptoms.

The TCR sequence derives from a woman aged 45 to 65 who had recovered from COVID-19. The rearrangement uses TRBV3-1 (or the pseudogene TRBV3-2) and TRBJ1-5; no definite D call. The sample comprised PBMCs or T cells enriched from blood (not recorded which). In nucleotides, the CDR3 is TGTGCCAGCAGCCAAGGAAGCGTGAAGCATCAGCCCCAGCATTTT. Its translation is CASSQGSVKHQPQHF.